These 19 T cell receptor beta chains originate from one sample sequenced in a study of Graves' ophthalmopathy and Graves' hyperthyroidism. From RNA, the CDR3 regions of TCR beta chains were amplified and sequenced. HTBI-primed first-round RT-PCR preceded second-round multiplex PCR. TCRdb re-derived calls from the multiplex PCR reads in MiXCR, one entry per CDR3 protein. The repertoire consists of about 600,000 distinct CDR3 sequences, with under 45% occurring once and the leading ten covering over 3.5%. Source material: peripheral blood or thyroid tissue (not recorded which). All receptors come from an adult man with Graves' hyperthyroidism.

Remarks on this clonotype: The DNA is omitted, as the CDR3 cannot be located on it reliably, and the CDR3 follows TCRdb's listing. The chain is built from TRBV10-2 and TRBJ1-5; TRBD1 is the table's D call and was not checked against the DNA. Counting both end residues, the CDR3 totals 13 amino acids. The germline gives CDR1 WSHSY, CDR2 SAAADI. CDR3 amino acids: CASSEWGEGSEHF.

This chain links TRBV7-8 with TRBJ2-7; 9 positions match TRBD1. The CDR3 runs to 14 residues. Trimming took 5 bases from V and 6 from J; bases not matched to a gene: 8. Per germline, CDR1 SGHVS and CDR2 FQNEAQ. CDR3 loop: CASSQAGQGFEQYF. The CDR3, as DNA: TGTGCCAGCAGCCAGGCGGGACAGGGTTTCGAGCAGTACTTC. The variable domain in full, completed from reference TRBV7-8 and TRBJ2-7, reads GAGVSQSPRYKVAKRGQDVALRCDPISGHVSLFWYQQALGQGPEFLTYFQNEAQLDKSGLPSDRFFAERPEGSVSTLKIQRTQQEDSAVYLCASSQAGQGFEQYFGPGTRLTVT.

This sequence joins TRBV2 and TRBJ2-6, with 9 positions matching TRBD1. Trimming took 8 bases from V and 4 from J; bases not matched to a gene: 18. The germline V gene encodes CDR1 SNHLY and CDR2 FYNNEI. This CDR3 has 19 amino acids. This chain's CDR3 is CASATTPGTGTRGANVLTF. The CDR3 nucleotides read TGTGCCAGCGCGACGACCCCCGGGACAGGGACGCGAGGGGCCAACGTCCTGACTTTC.

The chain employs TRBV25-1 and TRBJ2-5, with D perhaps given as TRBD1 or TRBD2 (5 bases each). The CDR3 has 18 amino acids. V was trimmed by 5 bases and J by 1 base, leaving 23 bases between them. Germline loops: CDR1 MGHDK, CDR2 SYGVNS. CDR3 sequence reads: CASSTGSGGTGSQETQYF. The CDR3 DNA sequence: TGTGCCAGCAGTACGGGCTCGGGTGGGACGGGGTCCCAAGAGACCCAGTACTTC.

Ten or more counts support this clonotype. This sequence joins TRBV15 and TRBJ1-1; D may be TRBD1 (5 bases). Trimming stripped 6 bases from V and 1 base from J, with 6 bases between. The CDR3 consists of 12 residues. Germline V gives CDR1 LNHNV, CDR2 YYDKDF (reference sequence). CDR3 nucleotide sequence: TGTGCCACCAGTGGGGGGAACACTGAAGCTTTCTTT. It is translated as CATSGGNTEAFF.

The CDR3 spells CSARDLGLYNEQFF. CDR3 DNA sequence: TGCAGTGCTAGAGATTTGGGACTCTACAATGAGCAGTTCTTC. The chain employs TRBV20-1 and TRBJ2-5, with D possibly TRBD2 on 6 matching bases. The last part of the DNA fits TRBJ2-1 better; the J call may be wrong. Germline V gene lookup returns CDR1 DFQATT and CDR2 SNEGSKA (reference sequence). This CDR3 is 14 amino acids long.

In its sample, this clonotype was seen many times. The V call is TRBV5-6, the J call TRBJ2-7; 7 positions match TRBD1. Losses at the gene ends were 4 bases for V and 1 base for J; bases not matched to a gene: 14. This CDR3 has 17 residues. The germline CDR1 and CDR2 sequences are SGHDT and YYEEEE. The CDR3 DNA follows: TGTGCCAGCAGCCCGATAATCGACAGGACAGGATCCTACGAGCAGTACTTC. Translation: CASSPIIDRTGSYEQYF. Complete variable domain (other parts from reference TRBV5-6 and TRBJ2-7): DAGVTQSPTHLIKTRGQQVTLRCSPKSGHDTVSWYQQALGQGPQFIFQYYEEEERQRGNFPDRFSGHQFPNYSSELNVNALLLGDSALYLCASSPIIDRTGSYEQYFGPGTRLTVT.

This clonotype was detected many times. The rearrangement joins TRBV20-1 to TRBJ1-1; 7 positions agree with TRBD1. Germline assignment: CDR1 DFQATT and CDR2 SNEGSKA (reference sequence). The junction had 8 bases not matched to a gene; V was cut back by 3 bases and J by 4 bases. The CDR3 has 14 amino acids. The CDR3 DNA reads TGCAGTGCTAGGGGTAGAGAGGGGGCCACTGAAGCTTTCTTT. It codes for CSARGREGATEAFF.

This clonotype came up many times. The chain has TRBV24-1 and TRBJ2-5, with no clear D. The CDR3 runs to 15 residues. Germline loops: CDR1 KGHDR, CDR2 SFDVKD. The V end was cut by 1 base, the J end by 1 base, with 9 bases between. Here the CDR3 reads CATSDFVGSQETQYF. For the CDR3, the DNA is TGTGCCACCAGTGATTTTGTGGGATCCCAAGAGACCCAGTACTTC.

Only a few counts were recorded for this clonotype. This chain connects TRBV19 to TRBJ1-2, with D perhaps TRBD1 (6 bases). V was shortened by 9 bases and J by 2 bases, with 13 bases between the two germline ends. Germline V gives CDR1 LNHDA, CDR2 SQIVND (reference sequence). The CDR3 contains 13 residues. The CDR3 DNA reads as TGTGCCAGCCTACGGGGGCCAAACTATGGCTACACCTTC. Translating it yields CASLRGPNYGYTF.

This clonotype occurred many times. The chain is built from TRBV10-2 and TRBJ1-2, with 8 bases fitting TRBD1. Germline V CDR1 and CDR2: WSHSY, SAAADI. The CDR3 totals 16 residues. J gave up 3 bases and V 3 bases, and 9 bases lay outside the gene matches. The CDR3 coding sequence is TGCGCCAGCAGTGAACACCCAGACAGGGGACACTATGGCTACACCTTC. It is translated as CASSEHPDRGHYGYTF.

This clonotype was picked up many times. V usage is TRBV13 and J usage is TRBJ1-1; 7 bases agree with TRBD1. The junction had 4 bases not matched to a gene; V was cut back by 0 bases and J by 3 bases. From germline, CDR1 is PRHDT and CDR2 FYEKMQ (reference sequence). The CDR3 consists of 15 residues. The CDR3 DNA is TGTGCCAGCAGCTTAGGGACAGGGTTGGACACTGAAGCTTTCTTT. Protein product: CASSLGTGLDTEAFF.

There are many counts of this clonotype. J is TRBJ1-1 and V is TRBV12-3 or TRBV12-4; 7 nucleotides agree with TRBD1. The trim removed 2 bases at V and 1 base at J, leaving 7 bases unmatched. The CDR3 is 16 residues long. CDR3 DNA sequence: TGTGCCAGCAGTTTACTGACAGGGTTGGGGAACACTGAAGCTTTCTTT. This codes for CASSLLTGLGNTEAFF.

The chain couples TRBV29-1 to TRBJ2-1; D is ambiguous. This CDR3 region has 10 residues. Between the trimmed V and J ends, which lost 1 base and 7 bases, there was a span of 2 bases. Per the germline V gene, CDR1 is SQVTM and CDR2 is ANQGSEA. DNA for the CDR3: TGCAGCGTTGAAGGGAATGAGCAGTTCTTC. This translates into CSVEGNEQFF.

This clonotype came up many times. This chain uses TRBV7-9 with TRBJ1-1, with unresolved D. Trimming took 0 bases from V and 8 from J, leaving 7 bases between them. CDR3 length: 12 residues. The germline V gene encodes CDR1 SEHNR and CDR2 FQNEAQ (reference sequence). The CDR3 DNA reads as TGTGCCAGCAGCTTAGCACAGAAAGAAGCTTTCTTT. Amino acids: CASSLAQKEAFF.

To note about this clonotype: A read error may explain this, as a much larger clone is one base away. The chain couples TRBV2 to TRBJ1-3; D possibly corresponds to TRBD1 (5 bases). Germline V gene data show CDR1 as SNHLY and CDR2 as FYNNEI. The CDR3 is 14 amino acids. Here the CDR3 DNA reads TGTGCCAGCAGTCCCCACGGGGCTGGAGACACCATATATTTT. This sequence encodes CASSPHGAGDTIYF.

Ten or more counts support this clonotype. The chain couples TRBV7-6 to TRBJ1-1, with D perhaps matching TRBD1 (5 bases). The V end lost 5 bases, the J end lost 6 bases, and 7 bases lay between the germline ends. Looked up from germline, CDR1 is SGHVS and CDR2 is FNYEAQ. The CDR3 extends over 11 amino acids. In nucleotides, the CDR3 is TGTGCCAGCAGCCCAGGGTCTGAAGCTTTCTTT. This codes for CASSPGSEAFF. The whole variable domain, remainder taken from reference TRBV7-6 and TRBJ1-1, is GAGVSQSPRYKVTKRGQDVALRCDPISGHVSLYWYRQALGQGPEFLTYFNYEAQQDKSGLPNDRFSAERPEGSISTLTIQRTEQRDSAMYRCASSPGSEAFFGQGTRLTVV.

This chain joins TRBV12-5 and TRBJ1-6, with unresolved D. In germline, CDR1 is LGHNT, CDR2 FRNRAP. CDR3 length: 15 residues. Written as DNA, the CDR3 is TGTGCCAGCAGTTTTATGAGCCCCTATAATTCACCCCTCCACTTT. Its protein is CASSFMSPYNSPLHF.

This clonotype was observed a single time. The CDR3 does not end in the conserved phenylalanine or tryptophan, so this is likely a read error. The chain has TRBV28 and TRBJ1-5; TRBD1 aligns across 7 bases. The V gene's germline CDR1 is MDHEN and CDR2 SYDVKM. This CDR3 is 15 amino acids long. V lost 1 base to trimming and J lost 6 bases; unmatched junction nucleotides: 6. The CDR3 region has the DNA TGTGCCAGCAGTTTATTGTCAGGGGGGGGTCAGCCCCAGCATCTT. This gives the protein CASSLLSGGGQPQHL.